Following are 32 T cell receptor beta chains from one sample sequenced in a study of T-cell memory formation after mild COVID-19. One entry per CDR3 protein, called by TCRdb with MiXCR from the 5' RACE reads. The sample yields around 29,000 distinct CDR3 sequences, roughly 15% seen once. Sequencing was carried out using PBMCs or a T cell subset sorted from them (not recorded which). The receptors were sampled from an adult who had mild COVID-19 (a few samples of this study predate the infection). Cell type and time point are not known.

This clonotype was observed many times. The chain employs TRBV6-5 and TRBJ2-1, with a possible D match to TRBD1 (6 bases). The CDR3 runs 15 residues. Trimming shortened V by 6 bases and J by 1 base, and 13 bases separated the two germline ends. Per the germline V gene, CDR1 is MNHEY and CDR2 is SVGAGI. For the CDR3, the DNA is TGTGCCAGCAGACACGAGGGGGATTCCTACAATGAGCAGTTCTTC. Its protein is CASRHEGDSYNEQFF.

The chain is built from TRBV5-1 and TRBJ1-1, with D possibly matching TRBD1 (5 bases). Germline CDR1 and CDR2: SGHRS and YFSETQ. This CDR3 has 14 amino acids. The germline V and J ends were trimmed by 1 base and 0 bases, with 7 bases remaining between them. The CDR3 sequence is CASSLSGLNTEAFF. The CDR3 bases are TGCGCCAGCAGCTTGTCAGGGTTGAACACTGAAGCTTTCTTT.

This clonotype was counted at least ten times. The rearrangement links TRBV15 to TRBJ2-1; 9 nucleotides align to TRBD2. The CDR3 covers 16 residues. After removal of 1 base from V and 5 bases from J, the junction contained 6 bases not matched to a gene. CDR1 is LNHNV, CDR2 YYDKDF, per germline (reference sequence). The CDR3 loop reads CATSRGFGLANNEQFF. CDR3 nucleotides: TGTGCCACCAGCAGAGGATTCGGACTAGCGAACAATGAGCAGTTCTTC.

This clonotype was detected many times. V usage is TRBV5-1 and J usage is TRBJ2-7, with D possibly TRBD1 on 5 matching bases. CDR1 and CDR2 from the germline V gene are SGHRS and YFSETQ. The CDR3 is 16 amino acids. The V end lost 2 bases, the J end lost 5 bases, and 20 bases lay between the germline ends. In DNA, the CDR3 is TGCGCCAGCAGCTTTAGGCCAGAAAAGGGGTTACACGAGCAGTACTTC. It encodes CASSFRPEKGLHEQYF.

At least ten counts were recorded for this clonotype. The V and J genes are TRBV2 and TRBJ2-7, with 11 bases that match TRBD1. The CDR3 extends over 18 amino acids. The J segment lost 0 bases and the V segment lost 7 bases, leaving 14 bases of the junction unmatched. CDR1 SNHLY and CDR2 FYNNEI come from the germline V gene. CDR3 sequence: CASINRDRGKGSSYEQYF. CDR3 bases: TGTGCCAGCATCAACCGGGACAGGGGGAAAGGTAGCTCCTACGAGCAGTACTTC.

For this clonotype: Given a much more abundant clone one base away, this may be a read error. The chain's CDR3 is CASRPGQGGAEASF. CDR3 coding DNA: TGCGCCAGCAGACCCGGACAGGGCGGCGCTGAAGCTTCCTTT. This chain uses TRBV10-1 with TRBJ1-1; 8 bases agree with TRBD1. Germline lookup yields CDR1 WNHNN and CDR2 SYGVQD (reference sequence). The CDR3 is 14 amino acids.

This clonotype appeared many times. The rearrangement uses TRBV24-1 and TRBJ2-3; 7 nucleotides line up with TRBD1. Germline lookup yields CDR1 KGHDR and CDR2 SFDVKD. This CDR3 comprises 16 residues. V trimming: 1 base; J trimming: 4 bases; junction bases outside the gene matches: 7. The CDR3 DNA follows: TGTGCCACCAGTGATTTTGGGCAGGGGGTCGCAGATACGCAGTATTTT. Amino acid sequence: CATSDFGQGVADTQYF.

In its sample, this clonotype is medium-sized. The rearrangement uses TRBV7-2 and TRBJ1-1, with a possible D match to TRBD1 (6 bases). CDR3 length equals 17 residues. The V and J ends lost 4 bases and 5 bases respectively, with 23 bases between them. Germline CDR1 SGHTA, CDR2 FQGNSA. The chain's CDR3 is CASSSINAQGKWTEAFF. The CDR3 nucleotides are TGTGCCAGCAGCTCAATTAACGCCCAGGGGAAATGGACTGAAGCTTTCTTT.

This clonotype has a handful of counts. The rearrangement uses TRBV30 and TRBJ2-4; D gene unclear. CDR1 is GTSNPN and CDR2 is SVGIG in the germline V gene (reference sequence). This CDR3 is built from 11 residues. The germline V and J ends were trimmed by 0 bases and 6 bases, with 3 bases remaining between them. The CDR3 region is CAWSVSNIQYF. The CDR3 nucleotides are TGTGCCTGGAGTGTATCAAACATTCAGTACTTC.

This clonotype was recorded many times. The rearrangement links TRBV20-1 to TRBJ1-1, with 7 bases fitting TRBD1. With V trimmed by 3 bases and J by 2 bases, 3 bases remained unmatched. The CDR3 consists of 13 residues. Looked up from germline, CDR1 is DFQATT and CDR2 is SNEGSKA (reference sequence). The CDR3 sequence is CSARGQINTEAFF. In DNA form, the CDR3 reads TGCAGTGCTAGGGGACAGATCAACACTGAAGCTTTCTTT.

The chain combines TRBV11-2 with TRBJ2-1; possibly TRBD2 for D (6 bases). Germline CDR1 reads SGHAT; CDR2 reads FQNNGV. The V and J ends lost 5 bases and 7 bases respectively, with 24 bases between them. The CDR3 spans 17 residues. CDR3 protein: CASSRGGAAMERNEQFF. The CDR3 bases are TGTGCCAGCAGCCGGGGAGGTGCGGCGATGGAGCGGAATGAGCAGTTCTTC.

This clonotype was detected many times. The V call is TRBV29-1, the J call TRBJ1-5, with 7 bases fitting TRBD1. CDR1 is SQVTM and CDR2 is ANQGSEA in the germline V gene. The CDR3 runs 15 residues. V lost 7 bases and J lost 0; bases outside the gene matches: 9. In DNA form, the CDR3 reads TGCAGCGCGGGGGACAGCATACATAGCAATCAGCCCCAGCATTTT. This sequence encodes CSAGDSIHSNQPQHF.

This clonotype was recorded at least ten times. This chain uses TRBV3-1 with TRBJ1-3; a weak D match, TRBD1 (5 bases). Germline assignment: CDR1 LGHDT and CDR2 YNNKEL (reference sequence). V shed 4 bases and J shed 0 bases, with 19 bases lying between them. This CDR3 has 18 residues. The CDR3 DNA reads TGTGCCAGCAGCCTTGGCCCTGTCGTGGGGGTCTCTGGAAACACCATATATTTT. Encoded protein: CASSLGPVVGVSGNTIYF.

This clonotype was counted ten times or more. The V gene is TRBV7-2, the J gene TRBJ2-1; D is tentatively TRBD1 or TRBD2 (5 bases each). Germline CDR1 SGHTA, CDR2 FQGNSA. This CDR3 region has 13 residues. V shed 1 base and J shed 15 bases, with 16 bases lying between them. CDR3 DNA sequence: TGTGCCAGCAGCTTAGGCCAGCAGCAGAGGGGGTTCTTC. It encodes CASSLGQQQRGFF.

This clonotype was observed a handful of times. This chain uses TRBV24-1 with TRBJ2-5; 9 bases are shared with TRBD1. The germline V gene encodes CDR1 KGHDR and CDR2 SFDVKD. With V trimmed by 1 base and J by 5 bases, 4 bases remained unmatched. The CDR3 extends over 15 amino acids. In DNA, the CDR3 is TGTGCCACCAGTGATTTTAACAGGGGGCAGGAGACCCAGTACTTC. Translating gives CATSDFNRGQETQYF.

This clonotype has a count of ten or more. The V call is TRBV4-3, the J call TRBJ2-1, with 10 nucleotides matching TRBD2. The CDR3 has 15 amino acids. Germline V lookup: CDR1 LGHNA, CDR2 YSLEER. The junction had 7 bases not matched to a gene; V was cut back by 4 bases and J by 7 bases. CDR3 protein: CASSPWLAGVNEQFF. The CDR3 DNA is TGCGCCAGCAGCCCCTGGCTAGCGGGAGTGAATGAGCAGTTCTTC.

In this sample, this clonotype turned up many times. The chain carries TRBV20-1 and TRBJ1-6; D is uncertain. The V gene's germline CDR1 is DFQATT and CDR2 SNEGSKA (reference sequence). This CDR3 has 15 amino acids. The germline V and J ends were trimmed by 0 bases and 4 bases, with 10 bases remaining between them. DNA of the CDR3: TGCAGTGCTAGAGAAAAGAACCGATATAATTCACCCCTCCACTTT. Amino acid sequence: CSAREKNRYNSPLHF.

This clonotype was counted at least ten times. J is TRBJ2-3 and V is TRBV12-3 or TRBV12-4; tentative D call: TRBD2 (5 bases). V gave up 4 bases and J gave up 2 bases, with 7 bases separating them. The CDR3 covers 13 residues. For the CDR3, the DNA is TGTGCCAGCAGTTCCCTAGCCACAGATACGCAGTATTTT. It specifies CASSSLATDTQYF.

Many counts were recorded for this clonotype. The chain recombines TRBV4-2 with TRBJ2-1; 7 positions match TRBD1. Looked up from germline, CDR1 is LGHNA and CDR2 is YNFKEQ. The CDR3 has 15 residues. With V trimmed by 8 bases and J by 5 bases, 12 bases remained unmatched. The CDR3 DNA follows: TGTGCCAGCGGAAAGGTAGGGGGCAACGACAATGAGCAGTTCTTC. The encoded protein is CASGKVGGNDNEQFF.

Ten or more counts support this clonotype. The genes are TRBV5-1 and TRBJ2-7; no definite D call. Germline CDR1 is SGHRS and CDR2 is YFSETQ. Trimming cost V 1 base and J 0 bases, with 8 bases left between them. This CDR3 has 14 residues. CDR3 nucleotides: TGCGCCAGCAGCTTGTATGGTAGCTCCTACGAGCAGTACTTC. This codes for CASSLYGSSYEQYF. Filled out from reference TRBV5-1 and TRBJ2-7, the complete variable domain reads KAGVTQTPRYLIKTRGQQVTLSCSPISGHRSVSWYQQTPGQGLQFLFEYFSETQRNKGNFPGRFSGRQFSNSRSEMNVSTLELGDSALYLCASSLYGSSYEQYFGPGTRLTVT.

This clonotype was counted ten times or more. CDR3 sequence (DNA): TGTGCCAGCAGCTTAGCGCCCGGCTGGACTAGCGGGAGGGCCAAGTATTTT. It encodes CASSLAPGWTSGRAKYF. The chain couples TRBV7-2 to TRBJ2-3; 15 bases agree with TRBD2. CDR1 is SGHTA, CDR2 FQGNSA, per germline. This CDR3 comprises 17 residues. V shed 0 bases and J 13 bases; nucleotides not matched to a gene: 11.

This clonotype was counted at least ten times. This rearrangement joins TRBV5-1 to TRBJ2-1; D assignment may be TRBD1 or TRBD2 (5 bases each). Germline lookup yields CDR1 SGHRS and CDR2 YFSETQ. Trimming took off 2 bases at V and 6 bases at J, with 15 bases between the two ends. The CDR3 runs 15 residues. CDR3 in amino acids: CASSFGGSGINEQFF. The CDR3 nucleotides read TGCGCCAGCAGCTTTGGGGGATCGGGTATCAATGAGCAGTTCTTC.

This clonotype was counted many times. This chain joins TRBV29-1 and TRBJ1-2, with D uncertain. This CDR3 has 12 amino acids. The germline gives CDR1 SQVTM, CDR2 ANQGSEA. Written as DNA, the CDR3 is TGCCTCACGGATTTAGCGAACTATGGCTACACCTTC. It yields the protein CLTDLANYGYTF.

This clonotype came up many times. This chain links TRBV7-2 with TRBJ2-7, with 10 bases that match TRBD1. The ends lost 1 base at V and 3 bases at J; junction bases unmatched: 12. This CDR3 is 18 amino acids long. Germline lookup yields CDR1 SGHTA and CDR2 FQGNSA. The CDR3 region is CASSLGWLSRTGGYEQYF. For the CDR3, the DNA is TGTGCCAGCAGCTTAGGATGGCTTAGCAGGACAGGGGGCTACGAGCAGTACTTC.

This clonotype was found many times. The DNA for the CDR3 is TGTGCCAGCAGCGTGGTGTTAAGCACAGATACGCAGTATTTT. It specifies CASSVVLSTDTQYF. This chain links TRBV9 with TRBJ2-3; no firm D call. Looked up from germline, CDR1 is SGDLS and CDR2 is YYNGEE. Trimming removed 2 bases at V and 0 bases at J, with 7 bases between. The CDR3 has 14 amino acids. The full variable domain, rest sourced from reference TRBV9 and TRBJ2-3, is DSGVTQTPKHLITATGQRVTLRCSPRSGDLSVYWYQQSLDQGLQFLIQYYNGEERAKGNILERFSAQQFPDLHSELNLSSLELGDSALYFCASSVVLSTDTQYFGPGTRLTVL.

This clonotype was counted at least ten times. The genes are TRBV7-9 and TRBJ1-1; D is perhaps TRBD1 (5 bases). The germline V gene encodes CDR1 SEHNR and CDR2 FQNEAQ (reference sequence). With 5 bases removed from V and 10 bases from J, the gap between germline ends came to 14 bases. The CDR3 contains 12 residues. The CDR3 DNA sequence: TGTGCCAGCAGCATTGAAGGGGCTGCAGCTTTCTTT. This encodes CASSIEGAAAFF.

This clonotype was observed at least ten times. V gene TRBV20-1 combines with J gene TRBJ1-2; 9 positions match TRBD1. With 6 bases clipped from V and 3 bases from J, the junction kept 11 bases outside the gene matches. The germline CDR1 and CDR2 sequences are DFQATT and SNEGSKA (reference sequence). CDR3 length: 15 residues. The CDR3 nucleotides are TGCAGTGCCCCCATCACAGGGGGCGCGGACTATGGCTACACCTTC. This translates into CSAPITGGADYGYTF.

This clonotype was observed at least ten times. In DNA, the CDR3 is TGCGCCAGCAGCTTGGATGGGATGAACACTGAAGCTTTCTTT. This gives the protein CASSLDGMNTEAFF. This chain links TRBV5-1 with TRBJ1-1; unclear D gene. V was trimmed by 0 bases and J by 0 bases, leaving 6 bases between them. The length of the CDR3 is 14 residues. Germline V gene lookup returns CDR1 SGHRS and CDR2 YFSETQ.

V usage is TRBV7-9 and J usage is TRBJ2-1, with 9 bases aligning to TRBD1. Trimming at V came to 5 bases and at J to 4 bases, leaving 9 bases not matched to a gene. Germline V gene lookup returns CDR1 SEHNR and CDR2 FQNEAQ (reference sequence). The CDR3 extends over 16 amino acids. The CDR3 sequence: CASSPSTGGLYNEQFF. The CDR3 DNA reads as TGTGCCAGCAGCCCAAGTACAGGGGGCTTGTACAATGAGCAGTTCTTC.

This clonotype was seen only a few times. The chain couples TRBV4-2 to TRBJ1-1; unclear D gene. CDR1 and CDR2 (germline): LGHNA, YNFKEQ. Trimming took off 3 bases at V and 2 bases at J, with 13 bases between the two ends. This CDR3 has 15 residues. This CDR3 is CASSHEGGRNTEAFF. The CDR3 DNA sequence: TGTGCCAGCAGCCATGAGGGAGGGCGAAACACTGAAGCTTTCTTT.

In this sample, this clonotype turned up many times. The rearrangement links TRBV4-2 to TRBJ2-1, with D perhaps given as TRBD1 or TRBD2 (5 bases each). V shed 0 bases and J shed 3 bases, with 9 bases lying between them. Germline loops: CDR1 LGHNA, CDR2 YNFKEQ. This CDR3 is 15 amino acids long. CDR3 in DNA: TGTGCCAGCAGCCAAGATTTGGGGGTCTACAATGAGCAGTTCTTC. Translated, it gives CASSQDLGVYNEQFF.

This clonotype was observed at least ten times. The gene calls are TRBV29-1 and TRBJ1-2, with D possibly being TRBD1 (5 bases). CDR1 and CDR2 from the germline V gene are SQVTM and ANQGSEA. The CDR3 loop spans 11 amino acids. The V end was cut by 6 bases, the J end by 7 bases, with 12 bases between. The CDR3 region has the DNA TGCAGCGTGATCGGGGCTCGTGGCTACACCTTC. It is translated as CSVIGARGYTF.